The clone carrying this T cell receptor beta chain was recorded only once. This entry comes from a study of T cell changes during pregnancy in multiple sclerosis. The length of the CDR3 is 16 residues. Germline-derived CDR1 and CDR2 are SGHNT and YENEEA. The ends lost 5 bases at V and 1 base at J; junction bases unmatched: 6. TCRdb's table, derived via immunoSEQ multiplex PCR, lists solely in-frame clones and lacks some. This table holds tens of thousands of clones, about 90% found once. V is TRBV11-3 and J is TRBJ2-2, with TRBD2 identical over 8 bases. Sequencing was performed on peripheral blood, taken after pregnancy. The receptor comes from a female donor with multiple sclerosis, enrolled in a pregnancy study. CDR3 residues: CASSPKTSVNTGELFF. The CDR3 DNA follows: TGTGCCAGCAGCCCTAAGACTAGCGTGAACACCGGGGAGCTGTTTTTT.